These 30 T cell receptor beta chains came from one sample sequenced in a study of shared clonotypes between healthy human individuals. Profiled with immunoSEQ multiplex PCR; TCRdb holds only in-frame clones, not every one. The sample records over 2 million clones, about 90% being singletons. The sequenced material came from naive CD4+ T cells from PBMCs. Subset specified: CD45RA+ positively selected. All receptors derive from a man aged 18 to 35 in good health. Some clones in this sample may be carry-over from other donors' samples.

The chain links TRBV11-2 to TRBJ2-1; 7 bases agree with TRBD2. J was trimmed by 1 base and V by 3 bases; bases with no gene match: 15. The CDR3 is 19 residues long. Germline V gene sequence: CDR1 SGHAT, CDR2 FQNNGV. The CDR3 DNA reads TGTGCCAGCAGCTTGCGCGGGGGATCCCCCTTGGGGTCCTACAATGAGCAGTTCTTC. Its translation is CASSLRGGSPLGSYNEQFF.

The rearrangement joins TRBV5-1 to TRBJ2-7, with 12 positions matching TRBD2. CDR1 is SGHRS and CDR2 is YFSETQ in the germline V gene. The J segment lost 0 bases and the V segment lost 3 bases, leaving 7 bases of the junction unmatched. This CDR3 is built from 17 residues. The CDR3 bases are TGCGCCAGCAGCTCGGGCCGGACTAGCGGGGTCTCCTACGAGCAGTACTTC. Protein product: CASSSGRTSGVSYEQYF.

J is TRBJ2-1 and V is TRBV6-1; D is ambiguous. Looked up from germline, CDR1 is MNHNS and CDR2 is SASEGT. The CDR3 is 11 residues long. V lost 11 bases to trimming and J lost 4 bases, with 9 bases between them. CDR3 sequence reads: CAGMAYNEQFF. The CDR3 DNA reads TGTGCCGGTATGGCGTACAATGAGCAGTTCTTC.

The chain uses TRBV11-1 and TRBJ2-5; D not resolved. Germline CDR1 SGHAT, CDR2 FQDESV (reference sequence). Trimming took 2 bases from V and 4 from J, leaving 8 bases between them. CDR3 size: 13 residues. The CDR3 nucleotides are TGTGCCAGCAGCTTAAGATCGGGAGAGACCCAGTACTTC. It encodes CASSLRSGETQYF.

The chain uses TRBV5-4 and TRBJ2-7; TRBD1 or TRBD2 may be the D gene (5 bases each). The V and J ends lost 4 bases and 3 bases respectively, with 14 bases between them. This CDR3 is 14 amino acids long. From germline, CDR1 is SGHNT and CDR2 YYREEE (reference sequence). The CDR3 DNA sequence: TGTGCCAGCAGCCTGGCAGGGACCTACTACGAGCAGTACTTC. Amino acids: CASSLAGTYYEQYF.

J is TRBJ2-7 and V is TRBV2; D is perhaps TRBD1 (6 bases). This CDR3 is built from 11 residues. Trimming removed 3 bases from V and 12 bases from J, with 12 bases in between. Per the germline V gene, CDR1 is SNHLY and CDR2 is FYNNEI. CDR3 region: CASSETGNPYF. Written as DNA, the CDR3 is TGTGCCAGCAGTGAGACAGGCAACCCGTACTTC.

This rearrangement joins TRBV6-5 to TRBJ2-7; the match to TRBD1 covers 10 bases. Germline lookup yields CDR1 MNHEY and CDR2 SVGAGI. CDR3 length equals 15 residues. V was pared by 6 bases and J by 5 bases, with 10 bases of the junction left unmatched. The CDR3 coding sequence is TGTGCCAGCAGCCGACCTGGGACAGGGGTAGACGAGCAGTACTTC. It yields the protein CASSRPGTGVDEQYF.

The V gene is TRBV19, the J gene TRBJ2-3; D remains unclear. The V gene's germline CDR1 is LNHDA and CDR2 SQIVND (reference sequence). The CDR3 totals 11 residues. V dropped 11 bases and J dropped 4 bases, with 10 bases sitting between them. CDR3 sequence: CAGTDADTQYF. For the CDR3, the DNA is TGTGCCGGTACAGACGCAGATACGCAGTATTTT.

The chain uses TRBV28 and TRBJ2-1, with TRBD2 matching 8 bases. The CDR3 runs to 19 residues. The junction had 21 bases not matched to a gene; V was cut back by 5 bases and J by 6 bases. Per germline, CDR1 MDHEN and CDR2 SYDVKM. The chain's CDR3 is CASSLPGTRWSGSSNEQFF. CDR3 nucleotide sequence: TGTGCCAGCAGTCTCCCCGGGACGCGATGGAGCGGGAGCAGCAATGAGCAGTTCTTC.

V usage is TRBV28 and J usage is TRBJ2-1, with D possibly matching TRBD2 (5 bases). CDR3 size: 15 residues. Trimming took off 5 bases at V and 6 bases at J, with 17 bases between the two ends. The germline V gene has CDR1 MDHEN and CDR2 SYDVKM. The CDR3, as DNA: TGTGCCAGCAGTCCCGGGATAACCTCTGGCAATGAGCAGTTCTTC. This gives the protein CASSPGITSGNEQFF.

The CDR3 here is CAWTRLAGVRGSEQFF. The CDR3 coding sequence is TGTGCCTGGACCCGACTAGCGGGAGTTAGAGGGAGTGAGCAGTTCTTC. This sequence joins TRBV30 and TRBJ2-1; 12 positions match TRBD2. The junction had 13 bases not matched to a gene; V was cut back by 4 bases and J by 9 bases. Germline loops: CDR1 GTSNPN, CDR2 SVGIG (reference sequence). The CDR3 consists of 16 residues.

The CDR3 coding sequence is TGTGCCAGCAGCCCGGCGACAGGGGGCGTGAGAGTTGAAGCTTTCTTT. Protein: CASSPATGGVRVEAFF. V and J are TRBV7-6 and TRBJ1-1; 10 bases map to TRBD1. The CDR3 consists of 16 residues. J gave up 7 bases and V 5 bases, and 13 bases lay outside the gene matches. The germline V gene encodes CDR1 SGHVS and CDR2 FNYEAQ.

The chain recombines TRBV2 with TRBJ2-1; D perhaps matches TRBD2 (6 bases). CDR3 length equals 15 residues. V was shortened by 2 bases and J by 7 bases, with 15 bases between the two germline ends. The germline CDR1 and CDR2 sequences are SNHLY and FYNNEI. CDR3 coding DNA: TGTGCCAGCAGTGAACGCGGGATCGTTATGAATGAGCAGTTCTTC. Amino acid sequence: CASSERGIVMNEQFF.

This clone was detected only a few times. The chain joins TRBV5-1 to TRBJ2-1; D call uncertain. The V gene's germline CDR1 is SGHRS and CDR2 YFSETQ. The ends were cut back, 4 bases at V and 9 bases at J, with 14 bases in the middle. CDR3 length equals 13 residues. DNA of the CDR3: TGCGCCAGCAGCCCGGGTGCGGCAACTGAGCAGTTCTTC. This encodes CASSPGAATEQFF.

V gene TRBV9 combines with J gene TRBJ1-2; D not resolved. Germline V CDR1 and CDR2: SGDLS, YYNGEE. Trimming took off 4 bases at V and 4 bases at J, with 11 bases between the two ends. This CDR3 has 13 residues. DNA for the CDR3: TGTGCCAGCAGCCGACCGCGACGCTATGGCTACACCTTC. This sequence encodes CASSRPRRYGYTF.

The V gene is TRBV29-1, the J gene TRBJ1-2; D is uncertain. Germline CDR1 and CDR2: SQVTM and ANQGSEA. V was cut by 7 bases and J by 2 bases, with 17 bases left in between. The CDR3 spans 14 residues. The CDR3 nucleotides read TGCAGCGAAAGCAAGACAATTGAAAACTATGGCTACACCTTC. Amino acid sequence: CSESKTIENYGYTF.

Note on this clone: Within the sample, other DNA sequences also encode this same CDR3. The chain links TRBV28 to TRBJ2-1; D is perhaps TRBD1 (6 bases). The CDR3 contains 11 residues. V lost 6 bases and J lost 8, with 8 bases in between. Germline V lookup: CDR1 MDHEN, CDR2 SYDVKM. The CDR3 spells CASRGADEQFF. Written as DNA, the CDR3 is TGTGCCAGCAGGGGGGCCGATGAGCAGTTCTTC.

In this sample, this clone turned up once. This chain joins TRBV11-3 and TRBJ2-7; D is uncertain. The CDR3 length is 11 residues. Germline CDR1 and CDR2: SGHNT and YENEEA. V lost 6 bases to trimming and J lost 7 bases, with 10 bases between them. The CDR3 region is CASSSYGEQYF. In DNA form, the CDR3 reads TGTGCCAGCAGTTCTTACGGGGAGCAGTACTTC. Together with reference TRBV11-3 and TRBJ2-7, the CDR3 gives the full variable domain: EAGVVQSPRYKIIEKKQPVAFWCNPISGHNTLYWYLQNLGQGPELLIRYENEEAVDDSQLPKDRFSAERLKGVDSTLKIQPAELGDSAVYLCASSSYGEQYFGPGTRLTVT.

CDR3 region: CASSYVQGNTEAFF. The CDR3 DNA follows: TGTGCCAGCAGCTACGTACAGGGGAACACTGAAGCTTTCTTT. This chain connects TRBV7-2 to TRBJ1-1; maybe TRBD1 (6 bases). Germline V gives CDR1 SGHTA, CDR2 FQGNSA. The CDR3 runs to 14 residues. V was clipped by 4 bases and J by 1 base, with 10 bases between them.

The chain is built from TRBV7-9 and TRBJ2-7; maybe TRBD2 (5 bases). Germline V lookup: CDR1 SEHNR, CDR2 FQNEAQ (reference sequence). CDR3 length: 17 amino acids. V was trimmed by 5 bases and J by 6 bases, leaving 26 bases between them. CDR3 amino acids: CASSPSLSRTAPGEQYF. DNA of the CDR3: TGTGCCAGCAGCCCCTCCCTCTCTAGGACTGCACCGGGCGAGCAGTACTTC.

The genes are TRBV6-6 and TRBJ1-1; D gene ambiguous. The CDR3 has 15 amino acids. The V and J ends lost 0 bases and 6 bases respectively, with 14 bases between them. CDR1 MNHNY and CDR2 SVGAGI come from the germline V gene (reference sequence). CDR3 region: CASSYSSWGEAEAFF. In nucleotides, the CDR3 is TGTGCCAGCAGTTACTCTTCTTGGGGTGAAGCTGAAGCTTTCTTT.

The chain uses TRBV25-1 and TRBJ2-2; no clear D gene. The CDR3 totals 16 residues. CDR1 MGHDK and CDR2 SYGVNS come from the germline V gene. Trimming pared 2 bases from V and 0 bases from J, leaving 10 bases between. The CDR3: CASSEGYKANTGELFF. Written as DNA, the CDR3 is TGTGCCAGCAGTGAAGGGTACAAGGCGAACACCGGGGAGCTGTTTTTT. Using reference TRBV25-1 and TRBJ2-2 for the parts outside the CDR3, the full variable domain is EADIYQTPRYLVIGTGKKITLECSQTMGHDKMYWYQQDPGMELHLIHYSYGVNSTEKGDLSSESTVSRIRTEHFPLTLESARPSHTSQYLCASSEGYKANTGELFFGEGSRLTVL.

The V call is TRBV7-2, the J call TRBJ1-2; D is uncertain. The CDR3 totals 15 residues. V lost 5 bases and J lost 0, with 13 bases in between. Germline loops: CDR1 SGHTA, CDR2 FQGNSA. Written as DNA, the CDR3 is TGTGCCAGCAGCCCCCAGGTTACAACTAACTATGGCTACACCTTC. It is translated as CASSPQVTTNYGYTF. Combining the CDR3 with reference TRBV7-2 and TRBJ1-2 gives the whole variable domain GAGVSQSPSNKVTEKGKDVELRCDPISGHTALYWYRQSLGQGLEFLIYFQGNSAPDKSGLPSDRFSAERTGGSVSTLTIQRTQQEDSAVYLCASSPQVTTNYGYTFGSGTRLTVV.

As regards this clone: Other DNA variants within this sample encode the same CDR3. The chain uses TRBV5-1 and TRBJ2-1; 7 nucleotides agree with TRBD2. CDR1 and CDR2 from the germline V gene are SGHRS and YFSETQ. After removal of 0 bases from V and 7 bases from J, the junction contained 4 bases not matched to a gene. CDR3 length: 14 amino acids. Written as DNA, the CDR3 is TGCGCCAGCAGCTTGGAGGGTAGCGGGAATGAGCAGTTCTTC. It specifies CASSLEGSGNEQFF. Using reference TRBV5-1 and TRBJ2-1 for the parts outside the CDR3, the full variable domain is KAGVTQTPRYLIKTRGQQVTLSCSPISGHRSVSWYQQTPGQGLQFLFEYFSETQRNKGNFPGRFSGRQFSNSRSEMNVSTLELGDSALYLCASSLEGSGNEQFFGPGTRLTVL.

This rearrangement joins TRBV2 to TRBJ2-3; no firm D call. CDR1 and CDR2 from the germline V gene are SNHLY and FYNNEI. V lost 6 bases and J 3 bases, leaving 19 bases between the germline ends. The CDR3 sequence is 16 residues long. CDR3 coding DNA: TGTGCCAGCAGGTACACGGCCGGGCTCGGGACAGATACGCAGTATTTT. It encodes CASRYTAGLGTDTQYF.

This rearrangement joins TRBV7-6 to TRBJ2-5; D could derive from TRBD1 or TRBD2 (5 bases each). The CDR3 length is 13 residues. Per germline, CDR1 SGHVS and CDR2 FNYEAQ. Deletions cut 5 bases from V and 9 bases from J, with 16 bases between. DNA for the CDR3: TGTGCCAGCAGCCCACGGGACCCATGGGCCCAGTACTTC. Translating it yields CASSPRDPWAQYF.

The CDR3 loop is CASSTQGLDTEAFF. The CDR3 DNA is TGCGCCAGTTCGACTCAGGGGTTGGACACTGAAGCTTTCTTT. The chain carries TRBV5-1 and TRBJ1-1, with a tentative D call TRBD1 (6 bases). The CDR3 runs to 14 residues. Trimming pared 8 bases from V and 3 bases from J, leaving 17 bases between. Germline CDR1 SGHRS, CDR2 YFSETQ.

The rearrangement uses TRBV28 and TRBJ2-4; D possibly matches TRBD1 or TRBD2 (6 bases each). The CDR3 has 14 residues. The ends were cut back, 6 bases at V and 7 bases at J, with 16 bases in the middle. The germline gives CDR1 MDHEN, CDR2 SYDVKM. The CDR3: CASSARGGRNIQYF. CDR3 nucleotides: TGTGCCAGCAGCGCCAGAGGGGGGAGGAACATTCAGTACTTC.

The V gene is TRBV4-1, the J gene TRBJ1-1; TRBD1 agrees at 8 bases. The germline gives CDR1 MGHRA, CDR2 YSYEKL. V dropped 1 base and J dropped 5; count of bases not matched to a gene: 3. This CDR3 contains 14 residues. The CDR3 DNA sequence: TGCGCCAGCAGCCAAGCGGACAGGGCAACTGAAGCTTTCTTT. Amino acid sequence: CASSQADRATEAFF.

With regard to this clone: Within the sample, other DNA sequences also encode this same CDR3. V and J are TRBV5-1 and TRBJ2-7; 12 nucleotides line up with TRBD1. Looked up from germline, CDR1 is SGHRS and CDR2 is YFSETQ. The CDR3 sequence is 15 residues long. V trimming: 4 bases; J trimming: 3 bases; junction bases outside the gene matches: 5. The CDR3 coding sequence is TGCGCCAGCAGCCTGGGGGACAGGGGGCTCTACGAGCAGTACTTC. It translates to CASSLGDRGLYEQYF.